One sample yielded the 3 T cell receptor beta chains listed below, sequenced in a study of blood T cell repertoires in COVID-19. Produced via immunoSEQ multiplex PCR; TCRdb's table is partial and in-frame only. The sample comprises a few hundred thousand clones, 75% to 90% of which are singletons, and 2% to 2.5% rests with the top ten. Input material: PBMCs or T cells enriched from blood (not recorded which). The receptor set was obtained from a woman between 18 and 29 years old who had recovered from COVID-19.

The rearrangement joins TRBV5-1 to TRBJ2-5, with 7 positions matching TRBD2. The CDR3 runs 17 residues. The V and J ends lost 6 bases and 1 base, in that order; junction bases with no gene match: 15. The germline gives CDR1 SGHRS, CDR2 YFSETQ. The CDR3 reads CASMGLSGESSQETQYF. The DNA for the CDR3 is TGCGCCAGCATGGGGCTAAGCGGGGAGAGCTCCCAAGAGACCCAGTACTTC. Supplemented by reference TRBV5-1 and TRBJ2-5, the full variable domain reads KAGVTQTPRYLIKTRGQQVTLSCSPISGHRSVSWYQQTPGQGLQFLFEYFSETQRNKGNFPGRFSGRQFSNSRSEMNVSTLELGDSALYLCASMGLSGESSQETQYFGPGTRLLVL.

The CDR3 region is CASSSRTVSLEKLFF. The DNA of the CDR3 is TGTGCCAGCAGTTCCAGGACAGTTTCCTTGGAAAAACTGTTTTTT. The rearrangement joins TRBV27 to TRBJ1-4; possibly TRBD1 for D (6 bases). The CDR3 has 15 residues. CDR1 is MNHEY, CDR2 SMNVEV, per germline (reference sequence). V lost 4 bases and J 8 bases, leaving 17 bases between the germline ends.

The V gene is TRBV28, the J gene TRBJ1-5; possibly TRBD1 for D (5 bases). CDR1 is MDHEN, CDR2 SYDVKM, per germline. The CDR3 has 16 residues. V was cut by 7 bases and J by 3 bases, with 19 bases left in between. In DNA form, the CDR3 reads TGTGCCAGCACCCGTAACAGGATTCGTTCCAATCAGCCCCAGCATTTT. Protein: CASTRNRIRSNQPQHF. The whole variable domain, filled in from reference TRBV28 and TRBJ1-5, reads DVKVTQSSRYLVKRTGEKVFLECVQDMDHENMFWYRQDPGLGLRLIYFSYDVKMKEKGDIPEGYSVSREKKERFSLILESASTNQTSMYLCASTRNRIRSNQPQHFGDGTRLSIL.